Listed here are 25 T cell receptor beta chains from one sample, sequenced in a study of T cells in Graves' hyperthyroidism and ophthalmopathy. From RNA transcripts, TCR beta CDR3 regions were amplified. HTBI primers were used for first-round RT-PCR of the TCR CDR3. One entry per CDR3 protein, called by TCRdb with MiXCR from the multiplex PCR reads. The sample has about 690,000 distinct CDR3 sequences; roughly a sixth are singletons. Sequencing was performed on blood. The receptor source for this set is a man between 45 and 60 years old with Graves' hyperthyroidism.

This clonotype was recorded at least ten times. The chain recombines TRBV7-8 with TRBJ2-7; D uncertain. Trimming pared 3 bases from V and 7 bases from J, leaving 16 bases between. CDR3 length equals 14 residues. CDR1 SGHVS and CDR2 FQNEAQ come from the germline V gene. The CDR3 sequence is CASSFLGYVGEQYF. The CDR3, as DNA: TGTGCCAGCAGCTTTTTAGGTTATGTCGGTGAGCAGTACTTC.

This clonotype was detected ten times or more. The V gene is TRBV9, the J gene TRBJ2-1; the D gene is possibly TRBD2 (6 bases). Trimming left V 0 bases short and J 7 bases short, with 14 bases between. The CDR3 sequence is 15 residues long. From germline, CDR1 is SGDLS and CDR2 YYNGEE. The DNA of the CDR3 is TGTGCCAGCAGCGTAGCTACGATGGGACTTAATGAGCAGTTCTTC. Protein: CASSVATMGLNEQFF.

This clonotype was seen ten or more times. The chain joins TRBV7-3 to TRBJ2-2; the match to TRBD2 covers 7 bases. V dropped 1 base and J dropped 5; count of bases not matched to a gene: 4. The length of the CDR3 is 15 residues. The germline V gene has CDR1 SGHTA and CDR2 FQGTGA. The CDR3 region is CASSLKGGYTGELFF. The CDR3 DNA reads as TGTGCCAGCAGCTTAAAGGGAGGGTATACCGGGGAGCTGTTTTTT.

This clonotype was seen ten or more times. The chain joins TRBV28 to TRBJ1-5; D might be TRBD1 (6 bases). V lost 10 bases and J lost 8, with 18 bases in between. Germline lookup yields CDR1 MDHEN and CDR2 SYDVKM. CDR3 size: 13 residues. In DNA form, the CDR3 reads TGTGCCACCAACTACAGGGTTTCGGAGCCCCAGCATTTT. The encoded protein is CATNYRVSEPQHF.

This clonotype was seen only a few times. CDR3 region: CAIEANTEAFF. For the CDR3, the DNA is TGTGCCATCGAAGCGAACACTGAAGCTTTCTTT. This chain connects TRBV7-2 to TRBJ1-1; D is unclear. The V end was cut by 10 bases, the J end by 1 base, with 7 bases between. The CDR3 runs 11 residues. From germline, CDR1 is SGHTA and CDR2 FQGNSA.

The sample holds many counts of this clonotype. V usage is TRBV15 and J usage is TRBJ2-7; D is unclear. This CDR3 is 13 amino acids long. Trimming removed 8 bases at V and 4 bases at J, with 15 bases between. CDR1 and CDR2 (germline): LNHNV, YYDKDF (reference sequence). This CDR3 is CATEASMGYEQYF. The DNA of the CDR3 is TGTGCCACCGAGGCATCGATGGGGTACGAGCAGTACTTC.

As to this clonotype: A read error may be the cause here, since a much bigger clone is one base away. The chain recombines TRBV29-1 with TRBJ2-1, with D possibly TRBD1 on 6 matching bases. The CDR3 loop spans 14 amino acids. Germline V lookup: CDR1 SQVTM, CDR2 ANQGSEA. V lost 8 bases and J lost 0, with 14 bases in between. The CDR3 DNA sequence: TGCAGCACTACGGACAGCTCCTCCTACAATGAGCAGTTCTTC. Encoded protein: CSTTDSSSYNEQFF.

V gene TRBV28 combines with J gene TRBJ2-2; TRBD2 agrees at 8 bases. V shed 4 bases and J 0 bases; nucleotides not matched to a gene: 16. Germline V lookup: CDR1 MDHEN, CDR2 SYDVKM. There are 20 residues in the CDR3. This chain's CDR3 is CASSSPRGSGRPTNTGELFF. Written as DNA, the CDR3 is TGTGCCAGCAGTTCCCCGCGGGGGAGCGGGAGACCAACGAACACCGGGGAGCTGTTTTTT.

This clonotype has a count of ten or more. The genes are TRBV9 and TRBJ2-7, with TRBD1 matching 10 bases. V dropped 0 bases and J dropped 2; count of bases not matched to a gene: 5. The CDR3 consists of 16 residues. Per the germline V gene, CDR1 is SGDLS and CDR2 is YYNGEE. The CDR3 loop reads CASSVGDRGSTYEQYF. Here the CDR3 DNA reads TGTGCCAGCAGCGTAGGGGACAGGGGTTCCACCTACGAGCAGTACTTC.

CDR3 residues: CASSISEAGTSYEQYF. The DNA for the CDR3 is TGTGCCAGTAGTATTTCGGAAGCGGGGACCAGTTACGAGCAGTACTTC. The rearrangement links TRBV19 to TRBJ2-7, with 7 nucleotides matching TRBD2. The CDR3 is 16 amino acids. Trimming cost V 3 bases and J 4 bases; bases outside gene matches: 12. Per germline, CDR1 LNHDA and CDR2 SQIVND (reference sequence).

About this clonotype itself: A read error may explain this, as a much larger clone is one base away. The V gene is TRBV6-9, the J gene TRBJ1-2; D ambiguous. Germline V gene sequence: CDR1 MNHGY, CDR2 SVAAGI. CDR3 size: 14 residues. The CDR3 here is CASVHTGTSYGHTF. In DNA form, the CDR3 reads TGTGCCAGCGTTCACACCGGTACCTCCTATGGCCACACCTTC.

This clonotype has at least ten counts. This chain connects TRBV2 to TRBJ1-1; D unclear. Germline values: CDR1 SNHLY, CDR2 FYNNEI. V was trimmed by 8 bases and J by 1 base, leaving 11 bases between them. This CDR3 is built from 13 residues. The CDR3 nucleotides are TGTGCCAGCCTATACAACAGGAACACTGAAGCTTTCTTT. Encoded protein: CASLYNRNTEAFF.

CDR3 loop: CASSQDETSGDLTDTQYF. The CDR3 region has the DNA TGCGCCAGCAGCCAAGATGAGACTAGCGGGGACCTCACAGATACGCAGTATTTT. The chain recombines TRBV4-3 with TRBJ2-3, with TRBD2 identical over 11 bases. Trimming cost V 0 bases and J 2 bases; bases outside gene matches: 7. The CDR3 spans 18 residues. The germline V gene has CDR1 LGHNA and CDR2 YSLEER.

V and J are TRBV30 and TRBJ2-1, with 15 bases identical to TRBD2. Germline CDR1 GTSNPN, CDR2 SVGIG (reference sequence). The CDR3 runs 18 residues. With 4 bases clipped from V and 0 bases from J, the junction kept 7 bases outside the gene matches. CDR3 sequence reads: CAWTRGTSGRSSYNEQFF. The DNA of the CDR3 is TGTGCCTGGACCCGAGGGACTAGCGGGAGGAGCTCCTACAATGAGCAGTTCTTC.

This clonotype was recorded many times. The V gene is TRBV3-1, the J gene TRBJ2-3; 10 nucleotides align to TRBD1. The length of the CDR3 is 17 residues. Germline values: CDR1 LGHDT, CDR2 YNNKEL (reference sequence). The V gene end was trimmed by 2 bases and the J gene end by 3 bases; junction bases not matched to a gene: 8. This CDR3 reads CASSQPRDRGGTDTQYF. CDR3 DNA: TGTGCCAGCAGCCAACCCCGGGACAGGGGAGGTACAGATACGCAGTATTTT.

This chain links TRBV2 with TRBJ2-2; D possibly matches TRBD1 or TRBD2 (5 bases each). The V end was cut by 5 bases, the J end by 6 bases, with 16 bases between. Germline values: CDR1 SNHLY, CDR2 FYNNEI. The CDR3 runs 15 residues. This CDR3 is CASSRAPLGAGELFF. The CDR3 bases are TGTGCCAGCAGTCGGGCCCCCTTGGGGGCCGGGGAGCTGTTTTTT. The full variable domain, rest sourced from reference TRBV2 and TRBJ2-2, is EPEVTQTPSHQVTQMGQEVILRCVPISNHLYFYWYRQILGQKVEFLVSFYNNEISEKSEIFDDQFSVERPDGSNFTLKIRSTKLEDSAMYFCASSRAPLGAGELFFGEGSRLTVL.

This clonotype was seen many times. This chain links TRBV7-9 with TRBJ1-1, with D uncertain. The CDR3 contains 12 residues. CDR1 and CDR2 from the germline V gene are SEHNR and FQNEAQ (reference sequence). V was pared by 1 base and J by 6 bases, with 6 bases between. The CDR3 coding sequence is TGTGCCAGCAGCTTAGAGACACCTGAAGCTTTCTTT. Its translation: CASSLETPEAFF.

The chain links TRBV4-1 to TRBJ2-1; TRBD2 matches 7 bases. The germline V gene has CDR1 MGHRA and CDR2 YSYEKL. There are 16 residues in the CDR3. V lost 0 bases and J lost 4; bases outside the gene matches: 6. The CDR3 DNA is TGCGCCAGCAGCCAAGACGGTCTAGCGGAGTACAATGAGCAGTTCTTC. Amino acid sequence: CASSQDGLAEYNEQFF.

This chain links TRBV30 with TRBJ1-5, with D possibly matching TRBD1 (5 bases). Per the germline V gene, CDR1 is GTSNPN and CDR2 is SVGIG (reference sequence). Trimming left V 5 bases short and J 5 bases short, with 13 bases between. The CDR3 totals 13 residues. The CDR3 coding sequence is TGTGCCTGGGGGCGAGGGGTGGATCAGCCCCAGCATTTT. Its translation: CAWGRGVDQPQHF.

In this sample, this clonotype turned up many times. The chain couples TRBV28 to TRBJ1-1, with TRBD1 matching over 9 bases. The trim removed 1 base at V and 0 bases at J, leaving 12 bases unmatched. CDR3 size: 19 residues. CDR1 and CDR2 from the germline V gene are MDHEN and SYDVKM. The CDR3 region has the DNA TGTGCCAGCAGTTTATATAGTTTGCTTGGACAGGGGTTGAACACTGAAGCTTTCTTT. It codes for CASSLYSLLGQGLNTEAFF.

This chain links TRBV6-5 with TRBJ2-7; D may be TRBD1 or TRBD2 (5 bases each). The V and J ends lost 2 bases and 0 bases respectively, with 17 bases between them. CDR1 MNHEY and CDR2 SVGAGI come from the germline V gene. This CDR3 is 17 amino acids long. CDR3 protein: CASSYGTGKPSSYEQYF. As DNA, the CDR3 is TGTGCCAGCAGTTACGGGACCGGCAAACCAAGCTCCTACGAGCAGTACTTC.

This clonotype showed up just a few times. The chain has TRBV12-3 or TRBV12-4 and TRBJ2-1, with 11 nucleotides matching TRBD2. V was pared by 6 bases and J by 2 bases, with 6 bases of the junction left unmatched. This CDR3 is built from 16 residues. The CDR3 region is CASSQATSGTYNEQFF. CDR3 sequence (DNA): TGTGCCAGCAGCCAGGCGACTAGCGGGACCTACAATGAGCAGTTCTTC.

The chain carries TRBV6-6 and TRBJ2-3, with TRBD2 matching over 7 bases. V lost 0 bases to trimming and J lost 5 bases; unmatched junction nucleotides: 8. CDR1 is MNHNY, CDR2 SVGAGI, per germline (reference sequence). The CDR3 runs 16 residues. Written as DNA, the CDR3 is TGTGCCAGCAGTTACTCGGGGAGGGCACAAAGAGATACGCAGTATTTT. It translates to CASSYSGRAQRDTQYF.

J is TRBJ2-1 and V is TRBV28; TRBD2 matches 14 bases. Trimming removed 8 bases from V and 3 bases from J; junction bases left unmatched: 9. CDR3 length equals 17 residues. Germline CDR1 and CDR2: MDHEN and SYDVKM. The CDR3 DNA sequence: TGTGCCAGCTCAAAAATCGGGACTAGCGGGGGCTACAATGAGCAGTTCTTC. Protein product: CASSKIGTSGGYNEQFF.

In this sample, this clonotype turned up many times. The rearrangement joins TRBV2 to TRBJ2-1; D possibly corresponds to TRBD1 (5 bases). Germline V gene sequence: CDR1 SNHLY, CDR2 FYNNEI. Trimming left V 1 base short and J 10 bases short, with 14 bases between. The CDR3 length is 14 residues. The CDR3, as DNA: TGTGCCAGCAGTGAAGAGGTAGGGGCTCAAGAGCAGTTCTTC. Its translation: CASSEEVGAQEQFF.